The clone carrying this T cell receptor (beta chain) was counted many times. Its antigen is unknown. The V gene lost 1 base and the J gene lost 4 bases, with 11 bases spanning the gap. The CDR3 spans 15 residues. The germline V gene has CDR1 MGHRA and CDR2 YSYEKL. TCRdb redid the calling of the reads with MiXCR, one entry per CDR3 protein. This table holds some 300,000 distinct CDR3 sequences, approximately 10% found once. This sample is drawn from a study of T cell repertoires in cytomegalovirus infection. Study-wide context: It can be stated that public TCR beta signatures indicated CMV infection as well as a matching HLA type. Study-wide findings and caveats: The cumulative frequency of public TCR beta families identified carriers of CMV plus the relevant HLA.

This receptor was obtained from a human donor in good health (CMV status not recorded). Some clones in this sample may be carry-over from other donors' samples. The rearrangement uses TRBV4-1 and TRBJ1-3, with no clear D. The sequenced sample consisted of PBMCs. DNA for the CDR3: TGCGCCAGCAGCCAAGTTGTGAGCCTCGGAAACACCATATATTTT. Translated, it gives CASSQVVSLGNTIYF.